Listed here are 22 T cell receptor beta chains from one sample, sequenced in a study of regulatory T cells in long-lasting Graves disease. Libraries of TCR beta came from iRepertoire HTBI primers plus Arm-PCR of CDR3 regions. MiXCR, run by TCRdb on the multiplex PCR reads, gives a single entry per CDR3 protein. The sample lists 580,000 or so distinct CDR3 sequences; 15% to 20% were seen once. The time point was: newly diagnosed GD, antithyroid drugs for less than 3 months. With RNA extracted from PBMCs as input, the TCR library was made. This sample was shared with a second study, whose subject was T cells in Graves' hyperthyroidism and ophthalmopathy.

The material was peripheral blood mononuclear cells (PBMCs), obtained at new diagnosis, from a patient treated with antithyroid drugs. The receptors were sampled from a man between 18 and 29 years old with Graves disease.

A word on this clonotype: This sequence may be a read error, since a much larger clone differs from it by one base. This chain connects TRBV12-3 or TRBV12-4 to TRBJ2-5; D is perhaps TRBD2 (6 bases). The CDR3 runs 14 residues. CDR3 loop: CACRVGRSSETQYF. CDR3 coding DNA: TGTGCCTGCAGGGTAGGGAGGTCCTCGGAGACCCAGTACTTC.

The chain is built from TRBV11-2 and TRBJ2-5, with 11 bases aligning to TRBD2. Germline-derived CDR1 and CDR2 are SGHAT and FQNNGV. This CDR3 is 17 amino acids long. V lost 2 bases to trimming and J lost 1 base; unmatched junction nucleotides: 6. The CDR3 DNA is TGTGCCAGCAGCTTAAACCTAGGGACTAGCGGCCAAGAGACCCAGTACTTC. Translation gives CASSLNLGTSGQETQYF.

V and J are TRBV19 and TRBJ2-3; D unclear. The V end was cut by 4 bases, the J end by 2 bases, with 4 bases between. This CDR3 spans 12 amino acids. Germline V CDR1 and CDR2: LNHDA, SQIVND (reference sequence). CDR3 sequence (DNA): TGTGCCAGTAGTAGGGCCACAGATACGCAGTATTTT. Translated, it gives CASSRATDTQYF.

This clonotype was counted a few times. V gene TRBV6-1 combines with J gene TRBJ2-7; TRBD1 aligns across 9 bases. The germline gives CDR1 MNHNS, CDR2 SASEGT. Germline trimming cut 7 bases from V and 7 bases from J; bases unmatched to any gene: 11. This CDR3 is built from 14 residues. This CDR3 is CASNTYRGRREQYF. The CDR3 region has the DNA TGTGCCAGCAACACTTACAGGGGGCGGAGGGAGCAGTACTTC.

This clonotype was counted many times. V and J are TRBV28 and TRBJ2-7; tentative D call: TRBD2 (6 bases). This CDR3 is built from 14 residues. V lost 5 bases, J lost 0 bases, and 11 bases lay in between. Germline values: CDR1 MDHEN, CDR2 SYDVKM. This CDR3 reads CASSARDFSYEQYF. CDR3 sequence (DNA): TGTGCCAGCAGTGCGAGGGACTTCTCCTACGAGCAGTACTTC.

This clonotype was detected ten times or more. V is TRBV6-2 or TRBV6-3 and J is TRBJ2-7, with 15 nucleotides matching TRBD2. The CDR3 totals 13 residues. Germline V gives CDR1 MNHEY, CDR2 SVGEGT. V shed 8 bases, J shed 6 bases, and the junction held 2 bases outside the gene matches. CDR3 DNA sequence: TGTGCCAGCGCGGGACTAGCGGGGGGCGAGCAGTACTTC. It specifies CASAGLAGGEQYF.

Comments on this clonotype: This likely traces to a read error, being one base from a far larger clone. V is TRBV2 and J is TRBJ2-3, with D unclear. Germline V gene data show CDR1 as SNHLY and CDR2 as FYNNEI. The CDR3 length is 13 residues. V was trimmed by 6 bases and J by 0 bases, leaving 7 bases between them. CDR3 amino acids: CASSDTSTDTQYF. The CDR3 coding sequence is TGTGCCAGCAGCGACACTAGCACAGATACGCAGTATTTT.

A few counts support this clonotype. This sequence joins TRBV20-1 and TRBJ2-3, with 12 bases that match TRBD2. The V and J ends lost 3 bases and 4 bases, in that order; junction bases with no gene match: 11. The CDR3 is 17 residues long. Per the germline V gene, CDR1 is DFQATT and CDR2 is SNEGSKA (reference sequence). CDR3 in DNA: TGCAGTGCTAGTCGCGCCCTAGCGGGAGGGCCGCCAGATACGCAGTATTTT. This codes for CSASRALAGGPPDTQYF.

This clonotype has ten or more counts. This sequence joins TRBV3-1 and TRBJ2-3; TRBD1 aligns across 8 bases. Germline V gives CDR1 LGHDT, CDR2 YNNKEL (reference sequence). The CDR3 runs 15 residues. Losses at the gene ends were 4 bases for V and 5 bases for J; bases not matched to a gene: 8. The CDR3 bases are TGTGCCAGCAGCCTTGAGCAGGGGGCGGTAGATACGCAGTATTTT. It yields the protein CASSLEQGAVDTQYF.

This clonotype appeared a few times. The CDR3 nucleotides read TGTGCCAGCAGCTTCTGGGACAGCCAAGAGACCCAGTACTTC. Encoded protein: CASSFWDSQETQYF. The J gene is TRBJ2-5, the V gene TRBV7-9; TRBD1 agrees at 7 bases. CDR3 length: 14 amino acids. V shed 3 bases and J 1 base; nucleotides not matched to a gene: 2. Germline CDR1 SEHNR, CDR2 FQNEAQ (reference sequence). The full variable domain, in which reference TRBV7-9 and TRBJ2-5 provide the parts outside the CDR3, is DTGVSQNPRHKITKRGQNVTFRCDPISEHNRLYWYRQTLGQGPEFLTYFQNEAQLEKSRLLSDRFSAERPKGSFSTLEIQRTEQGDSAMYLCASSFWDSQETQYFGPGTRLLVL.

V usage is TRBV6-4 and J usage is TRBJ2-2; D gene unclear. The CDR3 spans 13 residues. The V gene's germline CDR1 is MRHNA and CDR2 SNTAGT. V shed 8 bases and J shed 6 bases, with 13 bases lying between them. The CDR3 DNA follows: TGTGCCAGCCGTAGTCAAGGCGCCGGGGAGCTGTTTTTT. Its protein is CASRSQGAGELFF.

The chain links TRBV19 to TRBJ2-4; D unclear. The CDR3 is 15 amino acids. Trimming removed 1 base at V and 0 bases at J, with 7 bases between. CDR1 and CDR2 (germline): LNHDA, SQIVND (reference sequence). CDR3 in DNA: TGTGCCAGTAGTATAGGGGTCCTAGCCAAAAACATTCAGTACTTC. This encodes CASSIGVLAKNIQYF.

This clonotype was recorded a few times. The chain couples TRBV6-4 to TRBJ2-3; D perhaps matches TRBD2 (5 bases). The length of the CDR3 is 12 residues. V was pared by 2 bases and J by 13 bases, with 13 bases between. The germline V gene encodes CDR1 MRHNA and CDR2 SNTAGT. Written as DNA, the CDR3 is TGTGCCAGCAGTGACGGCGGAGGAATCGAGTATTTT. This encodes CASSDGGGIEYF.

The table lists this clonotype with many counts. This rearrangement joins TRBV5-1 to TRBJ2-7, with TRBD1 matching over 12 bases. The CDR3 consists of 14 residues. With V trimmed by 4 bases and J by 7 bases, 6 bases remained unmatched. Germline values: CDR1 SGHRS, CDR2 YFSETQ. The CDR3 region is CASSAGTGGKEQYF. CDR3 nucleotides: TGCGCCAGCAGCGCCGGGACAGGGGGCAAGGAGCAGTACTTC.

This clonotype was observed a handful of times. The rearrangement links TRBV10-2 to TRBJ1-6, with D possibly matching TRBD1 (5 bases). Trimming took off 2 bases at V and 10 bases at J, with 9 bases between the two ends. The CDR3 extends over 13 amino acids. In germline, CDR1 is WSHSY, CDR2 SAAADI. The CDR3 reads CASSEAGNSPLHF. CDR3 bases: TGCGCCAGCAGTGAGGCAGGGAACTCACCCCTCCACTTT.

This clonotype was detected ten times or more. This chain connects TRBV12-3 or TRBV12-4 to TRBJ2-7; no clear D. This CDR3 is built from 11 residues. Trimming shortened V by 1 base and J by 6 bases, and 4 bases separated the two germline ends. The CDR3 DNA follows: TGTGCCAGCAGTTTAGAGTTCGAGCAGTACTTC. Protein product: CASSLEFEQYF.

This clonotype appeared many times. The rearrangement links TRBV20-1 to TRBJ2-5; D not certain. V was pared by 0 bases and J by 12 bases, with 20 bases between. From germline, CDR1 is DFQATT and CDR2 SNEGSKA (reference sequence). CDR3 length: 14 amino acids. CDR3 loop: CSARDGNFDLLEYF. DNA of the CDR3: TGCAGTGCTAGAGATGGGAATTTTGACCTCCTGGAGTACTTC.

This clonotype was seen ten or more times. This chain joins TRBV12-3 or TRBV12-4 and TRBJ2-2; D is possibly TRBD2 (6 bases). Deletions cut 7 bases from V and 9 bases from J, with 18 bases between. The CDR3 runs to 14 residues. CDR3 region: CASNPGERLRELFF. In DNA form, the CDR3 reads TGTGCCAGCAACCCGGGGGAGAGATTAAGGGAGCTGTTTTTT.

This clonotype was seen at least ten times. The genes are TRBV28 and TRBJ1-2, with 7 bases aligning to TRBD1. The CDR3 runs 14 residues. V lost 5 bases and J lost 6; bases outside the gene matches: 9. CDR1 and CDR2 (germline): MDHEN, SYDVKM. DNA of the CDR3: TGTGCCAGCAGTCTATTAACAGGGGTAGATGGCTACACCTTC. Translation gives CASSLLTGVDGYTF.

The sample holds a few counts of this clonotype. The V call is TRBV7-3, the J call TRBJ2-1; 11 nucleotides line up with TRBD2. Losses at the gene ends were 2 bases for V and 4 bases for J; bases not matched to a gene: 10. CDR3 length: 18 residues. Germline values: CDR1 SGHTA, CDR2 FQGTGA. CDR3 protein: CASSLEGSGRARYNEQFF. In nucleotides, the CDR3 is TGTGCCAGCAGCTTAGAGGGTAGCGGGAGGGCCAGGTACAATGAGCAGTTCTTC. The variable domain in full, with the rest retrieved from reference TRBV7-3 and TRBJ2-1, is GAGVSQTPSNKVTEKGKYVELRCDPISGHTALYWYRQSLGQGPEFLIYFQGTGAADDSGLPNDRFFAVRPEGSVSTLKIQRTERGDSAVYLCASSLEGSGRARYNEQFFGPGTRLTVL.

V and J are TRBV18 and TRBJ2-1; 7 bases match TRBD1. V shed 1 base and J 8 bases; nucleotides not matched to a gene: 14. The CDR3 has 17 residues. Germline CDR1 is KGHSH and CDR2 is LQKENI. The CDR3 DNA reads as TGTGCCAGCTCACCACAGCAAGGGGGCCTCCTTATGGATGAGCAGTTCTTC. Residues: CASSPQQGGLLMDEQFF.

The V and J genes are TRBV5-5 and TRBJ1-5; a weak D match, TRBD1 (6 bases). Trimming left V 2 bases short and J 2 bases short, with 14 bases between. The CDR3 has 16 residues. The V gene's germline CDR1 is SGHKS and CDR2 YYEKEE (reference sequence). CDR3 in amino acids: CASSFTTGRGNQPQHF. The CDR3 DNA sequence: TGTGCCAGCAGCTTCACCACAGGGCGAGGCAATCAGCCCCAGCATTTT.